The T cell receptor beta chain under discussion was sequenced for a study of cytotoxic CD8 clonotypes in ibrutinib-treated CLL (dated by TCRdb to about 2021). With regard to the full study: In this cohort, approximately 15 patients were treatment-naive and some 10 were relapsed/refractory, while some 18 had unmutated IGHV. Partial responses were observed in some 24 patients and complete responses in 2; after a median follow-up of around 68 months, remission was maintained in 14 patients and progression was observed in 12. The response samples were drawn at a median of approximately 12 months into treatment, with a range of roughly 6 to 40 months. On average, each sample had roughly 250,000 productive templates and more than 75,000 productive rearrangements. Of the 70 to 90 people in the trial, 26 had longitudinal samples available. Cryopreserved peripheral blood mononuclear cells were collected at three points: before therapy, at response, and at either sustained remission or disease progression. Every remission and progressive disease sample was obtained while ibrutinib was still being received by the patients.

Overall study outcomes, separate from this receptor: At baseline, clonality was higher than in age-matched healthy donors and showed a strong correlation with circulating CD8+ T-cell counts. Lymph node repertoires were not examined, and the timing of sampling was not matched between patients in sustained remission and those whose disease progressed. Clonality increased at ibrutinib response, stayed stable in sustained remission, and fell back toward baseline at progression. Public clonotypes were rare and either contracted or stayed stable during treatment, and the rise in clonality at ibrutinib response reflected the expansion of private clonotypes.

The goal of deep resolution MiSeq sequencing was a depth between 1 in 1 million and 1 in 200,000 T cells, and coverage averaged 10x per clonotype. The immunoSEQ hsTCRB Kit was used to generate the TCR beta libraries. The authors' pipeline ran thus. Data were analyzed with ImmunoSEQ Data Assistant and ImmunoSEQ Analyzer, with V, D and J genes assigned per IMGT definitions. Clonality was computed as one minus normalized Shannon entropy of productive rearrangement frequencies, ranging from 0 to 1. Only overrepresented clonotypes making up at least 0.05% of the repertoire of each patient were included in the public clonotype analysis. About twelve repertoires from age-matched healthy donors, obtained from immuneACCESS, served as clonality controls. The immuneACCESS repertoire file appears here via TCRdb, limited to in-frame rearrangements. These files lack a portion of the clones; in checked studies, under half of the deficit traces to unresolved V genes, and the cause of the others is not known. The D gene and trimming were derived from the DNA, and the V and J assignments and clone size from that table. This sample holds approximately 340,000 clones; 67% were observed only once. The ten most abundant clones make up about 5.9% of the sample.

For TCR beta library preparation, about 2.2 micrograms of genomic DNA was extracted from cryopreserved PBMCs. Longitudinal blood samples from CLL patients on ibrutinib monotherapy underwent high-throughput TCR beta sequencing. The patients were enrolled in a single-center, open-label phase 2 trial of ibrutinib monotherapy. As for this clone: Its recognized antigen is unknown. Within one base of it there is no much larger clone, and no base qualities were kept.

CDR1 and CDR2 are drawn from the germline V gene (reference sequence): MNHEY, SMNVEV. The CDR3, from cysteine to phenylalanine, totals 17 residues. The read is trimmed to its CDR3 DNA, 51 bases read in frame from base 1. Germline trimming: 1 base from V, 7 bases from J; junction bases outside gene matches: 10. The receptor comes from a human donor with chronic lymphocytic leukemia. This chain joins TRBV27 to TRBJ2-1; TRBD2 agrees with 10 junctional bases. Sequencing was performed on PBMCs, taken after 36 months of ibrutinib treatment. The DNA sequence is given as TGTGCCAGCAGTTTATTCCCCAGCGGGAGGGCCAGGAATGAGCAGTTCTTC. Its product reads: CASSLFPSGRARNEQFF.